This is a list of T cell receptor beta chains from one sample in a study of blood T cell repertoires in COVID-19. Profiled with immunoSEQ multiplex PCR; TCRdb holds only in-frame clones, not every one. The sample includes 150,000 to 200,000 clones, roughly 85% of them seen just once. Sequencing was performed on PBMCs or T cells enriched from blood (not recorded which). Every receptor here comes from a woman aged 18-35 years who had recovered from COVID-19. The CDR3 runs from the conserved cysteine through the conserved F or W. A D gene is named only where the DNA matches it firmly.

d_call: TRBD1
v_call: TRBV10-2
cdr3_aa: CASAYVGTGRGTEAFF

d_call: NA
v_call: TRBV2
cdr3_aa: CASRGHGYTEAFF

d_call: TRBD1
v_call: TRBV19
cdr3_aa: CASSTGTGGGKLFF

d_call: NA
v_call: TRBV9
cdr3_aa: CASSVDPGRGEKLFF

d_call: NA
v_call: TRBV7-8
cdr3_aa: CASSPQDRAGTEAFF

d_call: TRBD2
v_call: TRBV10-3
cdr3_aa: CAIRNGLADTGELFF

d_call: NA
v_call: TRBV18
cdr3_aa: CASSLLGPPGAEAFF

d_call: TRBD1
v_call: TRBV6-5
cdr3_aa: CASSYSQGANYGYTF

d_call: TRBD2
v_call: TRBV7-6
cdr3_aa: CASSLAGGPTGELFF

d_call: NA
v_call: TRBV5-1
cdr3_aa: CASSSEARGRTYEQYF

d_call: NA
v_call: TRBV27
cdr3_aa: CASSFSLAADEQFF

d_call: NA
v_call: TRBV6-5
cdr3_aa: CASSYSGPYNEQFF

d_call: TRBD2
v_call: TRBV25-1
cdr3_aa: CASSHVASGAAYEQYF

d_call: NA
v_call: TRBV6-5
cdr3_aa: CASKLPGGETQYF

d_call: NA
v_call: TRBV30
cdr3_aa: CAWRGGANEKLFF

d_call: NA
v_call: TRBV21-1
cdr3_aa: CASSPLGLAGIYYEQYF

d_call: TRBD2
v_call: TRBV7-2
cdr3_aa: CASSLQRGRQETQYF

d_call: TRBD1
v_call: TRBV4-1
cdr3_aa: CASSQDGTGAGLGYTF